The entry below gives a single TCR beta chain sequence along with its context. This entry belongs to a study of blood T cell repertoires in COVID-19. Deletions cut 2 bases from V and 5 bases from J, with 16 bases between. The CDR3 covers 15 residues. Germline lookup yields CDR1 LNHNV and CDR2 YYDKDF (reference sequence). TCRdb's table, derived via immunoSEQ multiplex PCR, lists solely in-frame clones and lacks some. The sample has approximately 180,000 clones; over 75% are singletons. The chain links TRBV15 to TRBJ2-7; D might be TRBD1 (5 bases). The source is a person aged 70 to 85 with COVID-19, enrolled during active disease. The sample was peripheral blood. CDR3 in DNA: TGTGCCACCAGCAGACGATTCAGGGTTGGCAACGAGCAGTACTTC. Translating gives CATSRRFRVGNEQYF.